This is a list of T cell receptor beta chains from one sample in a study of cytomegalovirus exposure and HLA in healthy donors. The protocol was immunoSEQ multiplex PCR, while the TCRdb copy is restricted to in-frame clones and leaves out a portion. The data hold about 200,000 clones, with around 76% observed a single time. The specimen was PBMCs. The receptors derive from a man between 40 and 49 years old in good health and CMV-seropositive. CDR3s include the opening cysteine and the closing phenylalanine or tryptophan.

j_call	v_call	cdr3_aa
TRBJ2-1	TRBV27	CASSFRESYNEQFF
TRBJ2-2	TRBV4-2	CASSQGTGDSGELFF
TRBJ2-1	TRBV27	CASSLGLAREQFF
TRBJ2-3	TRBV7-9	CASSLSGSTDTQYF
TRBJ2-1	TRBV7-8	CASSLTSGDYNEQFF
TRBJ2-5	TRBV30	CAWSKKGDQETQYF
TRBJ2-5	TRBV6-5	CASSLGLAQETQYF
TRBJ2-2	TRBV18	CASSRTGEAGELFF
TRBJ2-5	TRBV5-4	CASSLGVGEGETQYF
TRBJ2-5	TRBV7-2	CASPGGETQYF
TRBJ1-3	TRBV28	CASSLFRQASGNTIYF
TRBJ2-7	TRBV27	CASSPAGGKPREQYF
TRBJ1-1	TRBV29-1	CSVRSGHTNTEAFF
TRBJ1-5	TRBV19	CASSERQGRRRQPQHF
TRBJ2-1	TRBV4-1	CASSQDRLNYNEQFF
TRBJ1-1	TRBV5-1	CASSLIGQGISLAEAFF
TRBJ1-2	TRBV28	CASSFSMNYGYTF
TRBJ2-5	TRBV5-6	CASSKTGPGETQYF